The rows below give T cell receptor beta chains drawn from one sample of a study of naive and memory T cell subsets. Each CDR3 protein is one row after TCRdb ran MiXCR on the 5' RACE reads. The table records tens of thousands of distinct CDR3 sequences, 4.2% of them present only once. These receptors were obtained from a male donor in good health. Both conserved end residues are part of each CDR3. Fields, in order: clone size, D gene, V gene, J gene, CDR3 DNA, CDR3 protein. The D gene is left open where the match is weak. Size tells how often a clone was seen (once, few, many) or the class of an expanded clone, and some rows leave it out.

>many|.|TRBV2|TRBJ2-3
TGTGCCAGCAGTGAAGAATGGGTGGCAGATACGCAGTATTTT
CASSEEWVADTQYF
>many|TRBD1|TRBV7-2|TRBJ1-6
TGTGCCAGCAGCTTAAGGGGGGGGCGACAGGGGTTGGGTAATTCACCCCTCCACTTT
CASSLRGGRQGLGNSPLHF
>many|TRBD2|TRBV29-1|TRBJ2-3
TGCAGCGTCTCTGTGGGGGGGAGAAGCACAGATACGCAGTATTTT
CSVSVGGRSTDTQYF
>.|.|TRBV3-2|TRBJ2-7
TGTGCCAGCAGCCAAGACGGGAGCGAGCAGTACTTC
CASSQDGSEQYF
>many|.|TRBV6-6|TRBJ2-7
TGTGCCAGCAGTCCCCAGATGGAGGGAATCTCCTACGAGCAGTACTTC
CASSPQMEGISYEQYF
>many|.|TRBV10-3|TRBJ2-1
TGTGCCATCAGCCTCGACACGACTACCTCTGTCTACAATGAGCAGTTCTTC
CAISLDTTTSVYNEQFF
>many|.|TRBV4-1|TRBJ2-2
TGCGCCAGCAGCCAAGGGGAACAGCACGCCGGGGAGCTGTTTTTT
CASSQGEQHAGELFF
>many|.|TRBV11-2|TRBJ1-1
TGTGCCAGCAGCTTAGGTGGACTGAACACTGAAGCTTTCTTT
CASSLGGLNTEAFF
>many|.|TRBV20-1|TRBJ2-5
TGCAGTGCTAGATCGGGGTTACAAGAGACCCAGTACTTC
CSARSGLQETQYF
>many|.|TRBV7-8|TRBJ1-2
TGTGCCAGCAGCTTAGAACCAGGGGTTGGTGGCTACACCTTC
CASSLEPGVGGYTF
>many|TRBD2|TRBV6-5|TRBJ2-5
TGTGCCAGCAGTTCCGCGGGGGGGAGAGTCGAAGAGACCCAGTACTTC
CASSSAGGRVEETQYF
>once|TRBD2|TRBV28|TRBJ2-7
TGTGCCAGCAGACGGACTAGCGGCTCCTACGAGCAGTACTTC
CASRRTSGSYEQYF
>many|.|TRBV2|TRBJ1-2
TGTGCCAGCAGCTATACCGGACTTTACCATGGCTACACCTTC
CASSYTGLYHGYTF
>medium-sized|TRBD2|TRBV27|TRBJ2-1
TGTGCCAGCAGTCCCCTAGCGGGAGGGCGACATGAGCAGTTCTTC
CASSPLAGGRHEQFF
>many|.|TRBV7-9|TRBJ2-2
TGTGCCAGCAGTCCCCGACCGACCGGGGAGCTGTTTTTT
CASSPRPTGELFF
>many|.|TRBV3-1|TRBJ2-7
TGTGCCAGCAGCCAAGCCGGTAACGTCTACGAGCAGTACTTC
CASSQAGNVYEQYF
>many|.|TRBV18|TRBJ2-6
TGTGCCAGCTCACCACGTACCAGCTCTGGGGCCAACGTCCTGACTTTC
CASSPRTSSGANVLTF